These 24 T cell receptor beta chains were sequenced from one sample in a study of cytomegalovirus exposure and HLA in healthy donors (dated by TCRdb to 2017 to 2019). The library was prepared using the immunoSEQ multiplex PCR assay. A mixture of 60 forward primers for TCR Vbeta segments and 13 reverse primers for TCR Jbeta segments was used in the multiplex PCR. In its TCRdb copy, this immuneACCESS table keeps in-frame sequences only and misses some clones. Where compared with another copy, unresolved V genes explain less than half of these, and the others have no known cause. For this sample there are about 110,000 clones; less than 75% appear just once. The ten largest clones add up to roughly 11% of the sample. Material: PBMCs. The source of these receptors is a man aged 35 to 55 in good health and CMV-seropositive.

The rearrangement joins TRBV19 to TRBJ2-7; D possibly corresponds to TRBD1 (5 bases). The germline V gene encodes CDR1 LNHDA and CDR2 SQIVND (reference sequence). Deletions cut 4 bases from V and 6 bases from J, with 13 bases between. The CDR3 has 13 amino acids. CDR3 DNA sequence: TGTGCCAGTAGTAAACGTGTCCAGGGCGAGCAGTACTTC. This encodes CASSKRVQGEQYF.

The CDR3 bases are TGTGCCAGCTCACAAACTAGCGGGAGTAGCCACGAGCAGTACTTC. Its translation: CASSQTSGSSHEQYF. This chain joins TRBV18 and TRBJ2-7; 11 bases match TRBD2. Per the germline V gene, CDR1 is KGHSH and CDR2 is LQKENI. The CDR3 length is 15 residues. V trimming: 4 bases; J trimming: 5 bases; junction bases outside the gene matches: 7.

This clone was seen more than once but under ten times. The rearrangement joins TRBV11-3 to TRBJ1-1, with D tentatively TRBD1 (5 bases). V was cut by 5 bases and J by 1 base, with 5 bases left in between. Germline V gene data show CDR1 as SGHNT and CDR2 as YENEEA. The CDR3 is 12 amino acids. The CDR3 is CASSQGNTEAFF. The CDR3 DNA is TGTGCCAGCAGCCAGGGGAACACTGAAGCTTTCTTT.

V gene TRBV14 combines with J gene TRBJ1-2; D unclear. V lost 0 bases and J lost 3, with 11 bases in between. The CDR3 consists of 15 residues. Germline CDR1 is SGHDN and CDR2 is FVKESK. As DNA, the CDR3 is TGTGCCAGCAGCCAAGACATGGCTTACGACTATGGCTACACCTTC. Translating gives CASSQDMAYDYGYTF. Supplemented by reference TRBV14 and TRBJ1-2, the full variable domain reads EAGVTQFPSHSVIEKGQTVTLRCDPISGHDNLYWYRRVMGKEIKFLLHFVKESKQDESGMPNNRFLAERTGGTYSTLKVQPAELEDSGVYFCASSQDMAYDYGYTFGSGTRLTVV.

The chain couples TRBV27 to TRBJ2-1; 7 positions match TRBD1. The CDR3 has 14 amino acids. CDR1 MNHEY and CDR2 SMNVEV come from the germline V gene (reference sequence). The V segment lost 4 bases and the J segment 4 bases; nucleotides outside the gene matches: 4. CDR3 amino acids: CASSSQGVYNEQFF. DNA for the CDR3: TGTGCCAGCAGTTCCCAGGGGGTATACAATGAGCAGTTCTTC.

J is TRBJ2-3 and V is TRBV5-1, with 7 bases lining up with TRBD1. This CDR3 spans 15 amino acids. Germline assignment: CDR1 SGHRS and CDR2 YFSETQ. Trimming at V came to 4 bases and at J to 0 bases, leaving 5 bases not matched to a gene. The CDR3 is CASSRDSTSTDTQYF. CDR3 sequence (DNA): TGCGCCAGCAGCCGGGACAGCACTAGCACAGATACGCAGTATTTT.

The chain couples TRBV6-1 to TRBJ2-7; tentative D call: TRBD2 (6 bases). Germline values: CDR1 MNHNS, CDR2 SASEGT. This CDR3 spans 15 amino acids. The germline V and J ends were trimmed by 4 bases and 0 bases, with 13 bases remaining between them. The CDR3 sequence: CASSVSGLSSYEQYV. Written as DNA, the CDR3 is TGTGCCAGCAGTGTCAGCGGGTTGAGCTCCTACGAGCAGTACGTC.

The chain recombines TRBV5-8 with TRBJ2-1, with 11 bases matching TRBD2. The CDR3 contains 15 residues. Trimming removed 5 bases from V and 4 bases from J; junction bases left unmatched: 5. Germline values: CDR1 SGHTS, CDR2 YDEGEE. The CDR3 bases are TGTGCCAGCAGTTACGGGACTAGCGGTTACAATGAGCAGTTCTTC. The encoded protein is CASSYGTSGYNEQFF.

The chain has TRBV6-5 and TRBJ2-6; weak D call: TRBD1 (5 bases). The CDR3 spans 15 residues. Germline lookup yields CDR1 MNHEY and CDR2 SVGAGI. Trimming cost V 2 bases and J 0 bases, with 5 bases left between them. In nucleotides, the CDR3 is TGTGCCAGCAGTTACGGGGCCTCTGGGGCCAACGTCCTGACTTTC. It codes for CASSYGASGANVLTF.

The rearrangement joins TRBV5-1 to TRBJ2-6; D gene ambiguous. Between the trimmed V and J ends, which lost 4 bases and 2 bases, there was a span of 7 bases. CDR1 and CDR2 from the germline V gene are SGHRS and YFSETQ. The CDR3 length is 14 residues. The CDR3 protein is CASSLYTGANVLTF. CDR3 nucleotides: TGCGCCAGCAGCCTTTATACTGGGGCCAACGTCCTGACTTTC.

The CDR3 DNA follows: TGTGCCAGCAGATTGGACAGGTACGAGAACACTGAAGCTTTCTTT. Its protein is CASRLDRYENTEAFF. V is TRBV7-9 and J is TRBJ1-1; 7 bases are shared with TRBD1. Germline V gene sequence: CDR1 SEHNR, CDR2 FQNEAQ (reference sequence). The length of the CDR3 is 15 residues. V lost 6 bases, J lost 1 base, and 8 bases stayed unmatched.

This clone was found once. The V gene is TRBV9, the J gene TRBJ2-1; no clear D. Germline V gene lookup returns CDR1 SGDLS and CDR2 YYNGEE. With 0 bases removed from V and 0 bases from J, the gap between germline ends came to 7 bases. The CDR3 length is 15 residues. The DNA for the CDR3 is TGTGCCAGCAGCGTAGGCGCCCTCTCCTACAATGAGCAGTTCTTC. This encodes CASSVGALSYNEQFF. The complete variable domain, with remaining parts taken from reference TRBV9 and TRBJ2-1, reads DSGVTQTPKHLITATGQRVTLRCSPRSGDLSVYWYQQSLDQGLQFLIQYYNGEERAKGNILERFSAQQFPDLHSELNLSSLELGDSALYFCASSVGALSYNEQFFGPGTRLTVL.

The J gene is TRBJ1-4, the V gene TRBV28; TRBD1 aligns across 8 bases. CDR1 and CDR2 from the germline V gene are MDHEN and SYDVKM. There are 14 residues in the CDR3. The V gene end was trimmed by 5 bases and the J gene end by 11 bases; junction bases not matched to a gene: 10. The CDR3 DNA reads as TGTGCCAGCAGTCTCAGGGGGCCCGGGGGGAAACTGTTTTTT. Translation: CASSLRGPGGKLFF. The variable domain in full, with the rest retrieved from reference TRBV28 and TRBJ1-4, is DVKVTQSSRYLVKRTGEKVFLECVQDMDHENMFWYRQDPGLGLRLIYFSYDVKMKEKGDIPEGYSVSREKKERFSLILESASTNQTSMYLCASSLRGPGGKLFFGSGTQLSVL.

This clone was observed a few times. V gene TRBV7-9 combines with J gene TRBJ2-7; weak D call: TRBD2 (5 bases). Germline V lookup: CDR1 SEHNR, CDR2 FQNEAQ (reference sequence). The V gene lost 5 bases and the J gene lost 1 base, with 12 bases spanning the gap. This CDR3 comprises 14 residues. CDR3 protein: CASSRPPGSYEQYV. The CDR3 coding sequence is TGTGCCAGCAGCCGACCCCCGGGGTCCTACGAGCAGTACGTC.

Of note for this clone: The sample contains more than one DNA sequence encoding this CDR3. The V gene is TRBV5-4, the J gene TRBJ1-2, with a possible D match to TRBD1 (6 bases). This CDR3 contains 13 residues. From germline, CDR1 is SGHNT and CDR2 YYREEE (reference sequence). V gave up 4 bases and J gave up 4 bases, with 11 bases separating them. This CDR3 is CASSPRGGYGYTF. DNA of the CDR3: TGTGCCAGCAGCCCTCGAGGGGGCTATGGCTACACCTTC.

This clone appeared a few times. J is TRBJ1-1 and V is TRBV15; the D is unclear. The ends were cut back, 0 bases at V and 3 bases at J, with 5 bases in the middle. The CDR3 has 13 amino acids. Germline values: CDR1 LNHNV, CDR2 YYDKDF (reference sequence). DNA for the CDR3: TGTGCCACCAGCAGAGATGTCGACACTGAAGCTTTCTTT. Translation: CATSRDVDTEAFF. Drawing the rest from reference TRBV15 and TRBJ1-1, the complete variable domain is DAMVIQNPRYQVTQFGKPVTLSCSQTLNHNVMYWYQQKSSQAPKLLFHYYDKDFNNEADTPDNFQSRRPNTSFCFLDIRSPGLGDTAMYLCATSRDVDTEAFFGQGTRLTVV.

V usage is TRBV5-1 and J usage is TRBJ2-5, with D unresolved. The CDR3 consists of 13 residues. Trimming cost V 4 bases and J 5 bases, with 12 bases left between them. The germline gives CDR1 SGHRS, CDR2 YFSETQ. CDR3 in DNA: TGCGCCAGCAGCGTTCTAGTAGGCGAGACCCAGTACTTC. This encodes CASSVLVGETQYF.

This clone was recorded only once. The gene calls are TRBV5-8 and TRBJ2-5; no clear D. The ends were cut back, 0 bases at V and 5 bases at J, with 11 bases in the middle. The CDR3 contains 14 residues. CDR1 and CDR2 from the germline V gene are SGHTS and YDEGEE. As DNA, the CDR3 is TGTGCCAGCAGCTTGGAAGCACTCTCGGAGACCCAGTACTTC. As protein: CASSLEALSETQYF. Looking up the rest from reference TRBV5-8 and TRBJ2-5 gives the full variable domain: EAGVTQSPTHLIKTRGQQATLRCSPISGHTSVYWYQQALGLGLQFLLWYDEGEERNRGNFPPRFSGRQFPNYSSELNVNALELEDSALYLCASSLEALSETQYFGPGTRLLVL.

The chain has TRBV5-1 and TRBJ1-1; 9 bases align to TRBD1. The germline V gene has CDR1 SGHRS and CDR2 YFSETQ. The V and J ends lost 4 bases and 4 bases, in that order; junction bases with no gene match: 2. The CDR3 extends over 13 amino acids. CDR3 coding DNA: TGCGCCAGCAGCCTGACAGGGGGCACTGAAGCTTTCTTT. It specifies CASSLTGGTEAFF.

J is TRBJ2-7 and V is TRBV1; the table's TRBD1 call for D was not verified on the DNA. TRBV1 is classified as a pseudogene. The CDR3 consists of 15 residues. Here the CDR3 reads CTSSSRGSPSYEQYV. In nucleotides, the CDR3 is TGCACCAGCAGCTCTAGGGGATCGCCTTCCTACGAGCAGTACGTC.

The V gene is TRBV11-2, the J gene TRBJ1-1; maybe TRBD1 (6 bases). The germline V and J ends were trimmed by 5 bases and 1 base, with 8 bases remaining between them. Germline V gives CDR1 SGHAT, CDR2 FQNNGV. The CDR3 covers 13 residues. The CDR3 here is CASSRQENTEAFF. The CDR3 region has the DNA TGTGCCAGCAGCCGACAGGAGAACACTGAAGCTTTCTTT.

The chain links TRBV11-2 to TRBJ1-1; D gene uncertain. V lost 1 base to trimming and J lost 2 bases, with 11 bases between them. Germline V gene sequence: CDR1 SGHAT, CDR2 FQNNGV. This CDR3 has 15 amino acids. DNA for the CDR3: TGTGCCAGCAGCTTAGGTCACAGCTCAAACACTGAAGCTTTCTTT. Its protein product is CASSLGHSSNTEAFF.

There are a few counts of this clone. This CDR3 is CASSPGGGGTEAFF. The CDR3 DNA follows: TGTGCCAGCAGCCCTGGGGGGGGAGGGACTGAAGCTTTCTTT. This sequence joins TRBV9 and TRBJ1-1, with a possible D match to TRBD1 (5 bases). Germline V gives CDR1 SGDLS, CDR2 YYNGEE. The CDR3 is made up of 14 amino acids. Trimming stripped 4 bases from V and 5 bases from J, with 15 bases between.

The chain joins TRBV6-5 to TRBJ2-5, with 8 bases fitting TRBD2. V shed 9 bases, J shed 1 base, and the junction held 7 bases outside the gene matches. CDR3 size: 14 residues. From germline, CDR1 is MNHEY and CDR2 SVGAGI. CDR3 bases: TGTGCCAGTCACGAGGCGGGGGGCCAAGAGACCCAGTACTTC. Amino acid sequence: CASHEAGGQETQYF.